These T cell receptor beta chains were read from a single sample in a study of blood T cell repertoires in COVID-19. Data came from immunoSEQ multiplex PCR; TCRdb stores just in-frame clones and leaves some out. The sample contains more than 250,000 clones, roughly 85% of which appear only once. Sample: PBMCs or T cells enriched from blood (not recorded which). The receptor source for this set is a man in his forties who had been exposed to COVID-19. The CDR3 runs from the conserved cysteine through the conserved F or W. The order of the fields is V gene, J gene, clone size, D gene, CDR3 DNA, CDR3 protein. D genes are given only for firm matches. Size is stated for part of the rows, as once, few or many counts, or as a class when the clone is expanded.

V gene: TRBV7-3
J gene: TRBJ2-1
clone size: .
D gene: .
CDR3 DNA: TGTGCCAGCAGCTGGGGCGGGGCGGGTAATGAGCAGTTCTTC
CDR3 protein: CASSWGGAGNEQFF

V gene: TRBV10-3
J gene: TRBJ2-7
clone size: .
D gene: .
CDR3 DNA: TGTGCCATCACTTCCGGACACGTTTACGAGCAGTACTTC
CDR3 protein: CAITSGHVYEQYF

V gene: TRBV19
J gene: TRBJ1-2
clone size: .
D gene: TRBD1
CDR3 DNA: TGTGCCAGTAGAAGACAGGGCGATAACTATGGCTACACCTTC
CDR3 protein: CASRRQGDNYGYTF

V gene: TRBV7-7
J gene: TRBJ2-3
clone size: .
D gene: .
CDR3 DNA: TGTGCTAGCAGCTTAGGGGGCGGGAGCTCAGATACGCAGTATTTT
CDR3 protein: CASSLGGGSSDTQYF

V gene: TRBV5-8
J gene: TRBJ1-4
clone size: .
D gene: .
CDR3 DNA: TGTGCCAGCAGCTTCCTGACCGGGGTTGAAAAACTGTTTTTT
CDR3 protein: CASSFLTGVEKLFF

V gene: TRBV19
J gene: TRBJ2-7
clone size: .
D gene: TRBD2
CDR3 DNA: TGTGCCAGTAGTATAGGGAGCGGGATCTCCTCCGAGCAGTACTTC
CDR3 protein: CASSIGSGISSEQYF

V gene: TRBV7-7
J gene: TRBJ2-2
clone size: .
D gene: TRBD2
CDR3 DNA: TGTGCTAGCAGCTTACCACAGGGACTAGCGGGAGCGGTGTTACACCGGGGAGCTGTTTTT
CDR3 protein: CASSLPQGLAGAVLHRGAVF

V gene: TRBV30
J gene: TRBJ1-1
clone size: .
D gene: TRBD1
CDR3 DNA: TGTGCCTGGAGTCCCGGGACAGGTCGGACTTTCTTT
CDR3 protein: CAWSPGTGRTFF

V gene: TRBV7-9
J gene: TRBJ2-7
clone size: .
D gene: TRBD2
CDR3 DNA: TGTGCCAGCAGCTTAGCGACTAGCGGGAGGGCTTACGAGCAGTACTTC
CDR3 protein: CASSLATSGRAYEQYF

V gene: TRBV3-1/TRBV3-2
J gene: TRBJ2-2
clone size: .
D gene: TRBD2
CDR3 DNA: TGTGCCAGCGGGGGGGTGGCTAACACCGGGGAGCTGTTTTTT
CDR3 protein: CASGGVANTGELFF

V gene: TRBV12-3/TRBV12-4
J gene: TRBJ1-2
clone size: many
D gene: .
CDR3 DNA: TGTGCCAGCAGTCACAGATTAAACTACACCTTC
CDR3 protein: CASSHRLNYTF

V gene: TRBV7-2
J gene: TRBJ1-2
clone size: .
D gene: TRBD1
CDR3 DNA: TGTGCCAGCAGCCAGGACAGGCCGGAAGGCTACACCTTC
CDR3 protein: CASSQDRPEGYTF

V gene: TRBV30
J gene: TRBJ2-1
clone size: .
D gene: .
CDR3 DNA: TGTGCCTGGAGTAGGGGGAGGGTCGATGAGCAGTTCTTC
CDR3 protein: CAWSRGRVDEQFF

V gene: TRBV6-5
J gene: TRBJ2-1
clone size: .
D gene: TRBD2
CDR3 DNA: TGTGCCAGCTCCCTAGCGGGCAGCAATGAGCAGTTCTTC
CDR3 protein: CASSLAGSNEQFF

V gene: TRBV2
J gene: TRBJ2-7
clone size: once
D gene: TRBD1
CDR3 DNA: TGTGCCAGCAGTGGCCCCGACAGGGCTGGGGAGCAGTACTTC
CDR3 protein: CASSGPDRAGEQYF

V gene: TRBV15
J gene: TRBJ1-4
clone size: .
D gene: .
CDR3 DNA: TGTGCCACCAGCAGAGATTTCCAGGGAAGTGTTGAAAAACTGTTTTTT
CDR3 protein: CATSRDFQGSVEKLFF

V gene: TRBV6-1
J gene: TRBJ1-4
clone size: few
D gene: .
CDR3 DNA: TGTGCCAGCAGTGAAAGGGGGTTGTGGGAAAAACTGTTTTTT
CDR3 protein: CASSERGLWEKLFF

V gene: TRBV19
J gene: TRBJ1-1
clone size: .
D gene: .
CDR3 DNA: TGTGCCAGTAGTCCCGGACAGAGCCTCAACACTGAAGCTTTCTTT
CDR3 protein: CASSPGQSLNTEAFF

V gene: TRBV7-9
J gene: TRBJ2-7
clone size: .
D gene: TRBD2
CDR3 DNA: TGTGCCAGCAGCTTAGGTTACCTAGCGGGAGGTCAGTACTTC
CDR3 protein: CASSLGYLAGGQYF

V gene: TRBV7-2
J gene: TRBJ1-5
clone size: .
D gene: .
CDR3 DNA: TGTGCCAGCAGCTTATATCCCAATCAGCCCCAGCATTTT
CDR3 protein: CASSLYPNQPQHF

V gene: TRBV7-9
J gene: TRBJ1-1
clone size: .
D gene: .
CDR3 DNA: TGTGCCAGCAGCTTAGAACCCGACCGGGCTGAAGCTTTCTTT
CDR3 protein: CASSLEPDRAEAFF

V gene: TRBV19
J gene: TRBJ2-7
clone size: .
D gene: .
CDR3 DNA: TGTGCCAGTAGTATGTTAGGAGGATACGAGCAGTACTTC
CDR3 protein: CASSMLGGYEQYF

V gene: TRBV7-6
J gene: TRBJ2-5
clone size: .
D gene: TRBD2
CDR3 DNA: TGTGCCAGCAGCTTAGAGGGGAAGACTAGCCGTCCGGGGACCCAGTACTTC
CDR3 protein: CASSLEGKTSRPGTQYF

V gene: TRBV19
J gene: TRBJ2-2
clone size: .
D gene: .
CDR3 DNA: TGTGCCAGTAGTATTCAGGGGATCGCCGGGGAGCTGTTTTTT
CDR3 protein: CASSIQGIAGELFF

V gene: TRBV7-3
J gene: TRBJ1-2
clone size: .
D gene: .
CDR3 DNA: TGTGCCAGCAGCTTAAGTTCGGAGTATGGCTACACCTTC
CDR3 protein: CASSLSSEYGYTF

V gene: TRBV27
J gene: TRBJ2-1
clone size: .
D gene: .
CDR3 DNA: TGTGCCAGCAGACAGGGGGGGTACAATGAGCAGTTCTTC
CDR3 protein: CASRQGGYNEQFF

V gene: TRBV19
J gene: TRBJ1-2
clone size: .
D gene: .
CDR3 DNA: TGTGCCAGTAGTATGGTGGGGGGTCGGGGCCTCCTCTATGGCTACACCTTC
CDR3 protein: CASSMVGGRGLLYGYTF

V gene: TRBV27
J gene: TRBJ1-6
clone size: .
D gene: .
CDR3 DNA: TGTGCCAGCAGTTTGGAGGGTGAATACTATAATTCACCCCTCCACTTT
CDR3 protein: CASSLEGEYYNSPLHF

V gene: TRBV19
J gene: TRBJ2-1
clone size: .
D gene: TRBD2
CDR3 DNA: TGTGCCAGCACTAGCGGCCACTCCTACAATGAGCAGTTCTTC
CDR3 protein: CASTSGHSYNEQFF

V gene: TRBV7-2
J gene: TRBJ2-1
clone size: .
D gene: TRBD2
CDR3 DNA: TGTGCCAGCAGCTCACAATCCGGGACTAGCGGGAGAGGTCGGGATGAGCAGTTCTTC
CDR3 protein: CASSSQSGTSGRGRDEQFF

V gene: TRBV9
J gene: TRBJ2-3
clone size: .
D gene: .
CDR3 DNA: TGTGCCAGCAGCGCATCCACAGATACGCAGTATTTT
CDR3 protein: CASSASTDTQYF

V gene: TRBV7-6
J gene: TRBJ2-7
clone size: once
D gene: TRBD2
CDR3 DNA: TGTGCCAGCAGCTCTTCCGGGACTAGCGGATACGAGCAGTACTTC
CDR3 protein: CASSSSGTSGYEQYF

V gene: TRBV6-5
J gene: TRBJ1-1
clone size: .
D gene: .
CDR3 DNA: TGTGCCAGCAGTTACTCGGGGGGGATCGGAACTGAAGCTTTCTTT
CDR3 protein: CASSYSGGIGTEAFF

V gene: TRBV19
J gene: TRBJ2-3
clone size: .
D gene: .
CDR3 DNA: TGTGCCAGTAGTATGGGTAGGGGGGGAACAGATACGCAGTATTTT
CDR3 protein: CASSMGRGGTDTQYF

V gene: TRBV12-2
J gene: TRBJ2-5
clone size: .
D gene: .
CDR3 DNA: TGTGCAAGTCGCTTCCGACTAGCTGAAGAGACCCAGTACTTC
CDR3 protein: CASRFRLAEETQYF

V gene: TRBV15
J gene: TRBJ1-5
clone size: .
D gene: .
CDR3 DNA: TGTGCCACCAGTCTCCGAGGGAGGGGCAATCAGCCCCAGCATTTT
CDR3 protein: CATSLRGRGNQPQHF

V gene: TRBV29-1
J gene: TRBJ1-1
clone size: .
D gene: TRBD1
CDR3 DNA: TGCAGCGTTGTTGGAGGGGGCCGTCGCTGGGACACTGAAGCTTTCTTT
CDR3 protein: CSVVGGGRRWDTEAFF

V gene: TRBV25-1
J gene: TRBJ1-5
clone size: .
D gene: .
CDR3 DNA: TGTGCCAGCAGTGAATCGGGCGGGGGATTTTATCAGCCCCAGCATTTT
CDR3 protein: CASSESGGGFYQPQHF

V gene: TRBV9
J gene: TRBJ2-3
clone size: once
D gene: .
CDR3 DNA: TGTGCCAGCAAATCTAGCGTCAGAACAGATACGCAGTATTTT
CDR3 protein: CASKSSVRTDTQYF

V gene: TRBV6-5
J gene: TRBJ2-2
clone size: .
D gene: TRBD2
CDR3 DNA: TGTGCCACAGAGGCTTCGGGAGGGGTCACCGGGGAGCTGTTTTTT
CDR3 protein: CATEASGGVTGELFF

V gene: TRBV11-2
J gene: TRBJ2-2
clone size: .
D gene: TRBD2
CDR3 DNA: TGTGCCAGCAGCTCGCGCCTTAGGACTAGCGGTAACACCGGGGAGCTGTTTTTT
CDR3 protein: CASSSRLRTSGNTGELFF

V gene: TRBV5-1
J gene: TRBJ2-1
clone size: .
D gene: .
CDR3 DNA: TGCGCCAGCAGCCACCAGGGGCCCCCCGATGAGCAGTTCTTC
CDR3 protein: CASSHQGPPDEQFF

V gene: TRBV7-2
J gene: TRBJ2-1
clone size: .
D gene: .
CDR3 DNA: TGTGCCAGCAGCTTAGGCGTATATGCGGTCGGGAGTTACCGCAATGAGCAGTTCTTC
CDR3 protein: CASSLGVYAVGSYRNEQFF

V gene: TRBV7-6
J gene: TRBJ1-6
clone size: .
D gene: .
CDR3 DNA: TGTGCCAGCAGCTTATTAAAACAGGGAGATTCACCCCTCCACTTT
CDR3 protein: CASSLLKQGDSPLHF